The T cell receptor (beta chain) described here comes from a study of shared T cell receptors in the human thymus. Germline CDR1 reads WSHSY; CDR2 reads SAAADI. Germline trimming cut 5 bases from V and 6 bases from J; bases unmatched to any gene: 3. This CDR3 has 13 amino acids. Clones were read by immunoSEQ multiplex PCR, and TCRdb kept only the in-frame ones, dropping some. Among a few hundred thousand clones listed, approximately 95% were seen once. Sequenced sample: thymocytes. The sequence came from a human donor. The chain has TRBV10-2 and TRBJ2-1, with TRBD1 matching over 8 bases. In DNA, the CDR3 is TGCGCCAGCAGTTCCACAGGGGGCAATGAGCAGTTCTTC. Encoded protein: CASSSTGGNEQFF.